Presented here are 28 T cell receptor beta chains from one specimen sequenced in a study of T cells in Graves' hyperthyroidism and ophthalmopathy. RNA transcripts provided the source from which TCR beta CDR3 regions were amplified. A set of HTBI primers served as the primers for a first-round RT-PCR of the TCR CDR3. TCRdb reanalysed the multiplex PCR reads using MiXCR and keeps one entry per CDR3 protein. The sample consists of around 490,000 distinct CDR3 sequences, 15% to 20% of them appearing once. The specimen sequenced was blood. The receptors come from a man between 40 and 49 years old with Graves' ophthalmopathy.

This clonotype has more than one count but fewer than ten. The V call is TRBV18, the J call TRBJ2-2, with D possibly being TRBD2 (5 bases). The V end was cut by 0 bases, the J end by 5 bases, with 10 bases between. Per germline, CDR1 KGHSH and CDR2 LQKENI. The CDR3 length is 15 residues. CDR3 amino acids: CASSPPLAGTGELFF. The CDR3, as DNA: TGTGCCAGCTCACCACCGCTAGCAGGTACCGGGGAGCTGTTTTTT. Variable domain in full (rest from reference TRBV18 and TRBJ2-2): NAGVMQNPRHLVRRRGQEARLRCSPMKGHSHVYWYRQLPEEGLKFMVYLQKENIIDESGMPKERFSAEFPKEGPSILRIQQVVRGDSAAYFCASSPPLAGTGELFFGEGSRLTVL.

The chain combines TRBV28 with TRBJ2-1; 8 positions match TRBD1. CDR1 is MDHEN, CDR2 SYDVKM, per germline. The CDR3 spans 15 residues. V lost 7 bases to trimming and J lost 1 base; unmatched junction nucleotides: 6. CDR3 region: CASTPGGASYNEQFF. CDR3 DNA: TGTGCCAGCACGCCAGGGGGCGCGTCCTACAATGAGCAGTTCTTC.

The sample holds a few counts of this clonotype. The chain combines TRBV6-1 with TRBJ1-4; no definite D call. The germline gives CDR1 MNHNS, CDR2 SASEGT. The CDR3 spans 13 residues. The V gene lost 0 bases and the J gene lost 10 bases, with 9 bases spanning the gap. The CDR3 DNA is TGTGCCAGCAGTGAAGCGGTCTTCGGAAAACTGTTTTTT. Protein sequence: CASSEAVFGKLFF.

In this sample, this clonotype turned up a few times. CDR3 in DNA: TGCAGTGCTGGCGACCTCAAACTTAGAATAAACACAGATACGCAGTATTTT. Protein product: CSAGDLKLRINTDTQYF. The rearrangement links TRBV20-1 to TRBJ2-3; D is uncertain. V dropped 5 bases and J dropped 2 bases, with 23 bases sitting between them. There are 17 residues in the CDR3. Germline values: CDR1 DFQATT, CDR2 SNEGSKA (reference sequence).

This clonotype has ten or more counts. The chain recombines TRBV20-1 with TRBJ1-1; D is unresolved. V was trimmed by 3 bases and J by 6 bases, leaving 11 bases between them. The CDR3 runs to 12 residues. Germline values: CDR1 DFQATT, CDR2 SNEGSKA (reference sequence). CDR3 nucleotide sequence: TGCAGTGCTAGTATGGGGTTCTCTGAAGCTTTCTTT. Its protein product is CSASMGFSEAFF.

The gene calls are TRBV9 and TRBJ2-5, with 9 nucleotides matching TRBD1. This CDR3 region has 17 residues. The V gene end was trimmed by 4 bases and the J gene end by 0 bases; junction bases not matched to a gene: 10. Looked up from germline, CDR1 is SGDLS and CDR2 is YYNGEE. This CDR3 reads CASSTGQGPTYQETQYF. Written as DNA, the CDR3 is TGTGCCAGCAGCACCGGACAGGGGCCGACGTACCAAGAGACCCAGTACTTC.

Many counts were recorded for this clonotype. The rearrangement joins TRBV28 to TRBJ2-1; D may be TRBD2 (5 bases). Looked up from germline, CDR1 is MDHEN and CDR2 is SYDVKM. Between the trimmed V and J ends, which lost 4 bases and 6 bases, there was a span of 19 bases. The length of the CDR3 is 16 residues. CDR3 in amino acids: CASSSTRLPSGNEQFF. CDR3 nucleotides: TGTGCCAGCAGTTCCACCCGACTACCTTCGGGCAATGAGCAGTTCTTC.

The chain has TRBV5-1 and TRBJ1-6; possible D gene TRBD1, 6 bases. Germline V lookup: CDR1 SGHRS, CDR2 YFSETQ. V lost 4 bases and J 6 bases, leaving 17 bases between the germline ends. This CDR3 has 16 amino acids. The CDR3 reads CASSPYPTGINSPLHF. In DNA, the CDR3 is TGCGCCAGCAGCCCTTACCCGACAGGAATTAATTCACCCCTCCACTTT. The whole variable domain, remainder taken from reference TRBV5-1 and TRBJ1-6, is KAGVTQTPRYLIKTRGQQVTLSCSPISGHRSVSWYQQTPGQGLQFLFEYFSETQRNKGNFPGRFSGRQFSNSRSEMNVSTLELGDSALYLCASSPYPTGINSPLHFGNGTRLTVT.

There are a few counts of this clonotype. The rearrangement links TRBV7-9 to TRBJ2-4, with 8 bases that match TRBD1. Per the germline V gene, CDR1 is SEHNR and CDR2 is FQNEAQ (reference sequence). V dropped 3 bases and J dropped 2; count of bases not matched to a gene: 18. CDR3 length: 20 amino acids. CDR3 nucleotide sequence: TGTGCCAGCAGCTTCGTTGGTCCGGCGCGGGCAGGGGGCTCCAAAAACATTCAGTACTTC. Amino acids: CASSFVGPARAGGSKNIQYF. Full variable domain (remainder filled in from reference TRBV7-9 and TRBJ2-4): DTGVSQNPRHKITKRGQNVTFRCDPISEHNRLYWYRQTLGQGPEFLTYFQNEAQLEKSRLLSDRFSAERPKGSFSTLEIQRTEQGDSAMYLCASSFVGPARAGGSKNIQYFGAGTRLSVL.

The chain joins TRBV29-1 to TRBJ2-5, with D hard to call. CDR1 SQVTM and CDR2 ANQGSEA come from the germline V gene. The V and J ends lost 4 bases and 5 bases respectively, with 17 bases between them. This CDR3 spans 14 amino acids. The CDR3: CSVVGLLGDETQYF. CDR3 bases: TGCAGCGTTGTGGGTCTTCTTGGTGACGAGACCCAGTACTTC.

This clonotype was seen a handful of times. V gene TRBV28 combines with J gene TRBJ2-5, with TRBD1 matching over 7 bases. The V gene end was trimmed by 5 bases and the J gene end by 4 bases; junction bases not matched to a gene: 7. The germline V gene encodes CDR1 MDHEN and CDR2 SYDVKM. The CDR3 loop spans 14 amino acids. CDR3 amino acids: CASSQTGFLETQYF. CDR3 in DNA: TGTGCCAGCAGTCAGACAGGGTTCCTAGAGACCCAGTACTTC.

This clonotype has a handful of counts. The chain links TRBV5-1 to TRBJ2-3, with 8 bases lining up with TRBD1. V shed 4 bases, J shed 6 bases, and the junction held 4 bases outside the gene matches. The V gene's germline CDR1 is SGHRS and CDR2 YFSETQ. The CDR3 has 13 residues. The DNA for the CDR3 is TGCGCCAGCAGCGCGAACAGGGGGGATACGCAGTATTTT. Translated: CASSANRGDTQYF.

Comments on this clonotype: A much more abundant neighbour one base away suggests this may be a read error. The CDR3: CASSPTTDDEQFF. The CDR3 nucleotides are TGTGCCAGCTCACCAACGACAGACGATGAGCAGTTCTTC. The gene calls are TRBV18 and TRBJ2-1, with D tentatively TRBD1 (5 bases). Germline V CDR1 and CDR2: KGHSH, LQKENI. Trimming took off 2 bases at V and 8 bases at J, with 10 bases between the two ends. The CDR3 is 13 residues long. Full variable domain (rest looked up from reference TRBV18 and TRBJ2-1): NAGVMQNPRHLVRRRGQEARLRCSPMKGHSHVYWYRQLPEEGLKFMVYLQKENIIDESGMPKERFSAEFPKEGPSILRIQQVVRGDSAAYFCASSPTTDDEQFFGPGTRLTVL.

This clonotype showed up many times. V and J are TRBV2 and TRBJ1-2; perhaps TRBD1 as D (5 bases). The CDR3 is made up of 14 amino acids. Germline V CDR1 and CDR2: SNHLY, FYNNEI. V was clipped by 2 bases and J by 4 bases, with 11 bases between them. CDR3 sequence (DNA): TGTGCCAGCAGTGAAAGATGGGGGAGCTATGGCTACACCTTC. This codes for CASSERWGSYGYTF.

CDR3 in DNA: TGTGCCAGCAGCCAAGCCGGGGGGCCCAACACCGGGGAGCTGTTTTTT. Its translation is CASSQAGGPNTGELFF. This chain joins TRBV4-2 and TRBJ2-2; tentatively, D is TRBD2 (7 bases). Germline CDR1 reads LGHNA; CDR2 reads YNFKEQ. The V end was cut by 1 base, the J end by 2 bases, with 11 bases between. The CDR3 covers 16 residues.

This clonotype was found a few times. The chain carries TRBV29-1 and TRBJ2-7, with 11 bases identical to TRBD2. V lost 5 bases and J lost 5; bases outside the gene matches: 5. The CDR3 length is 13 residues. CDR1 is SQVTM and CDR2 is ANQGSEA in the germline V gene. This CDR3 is CSVHTSGGHEQYF. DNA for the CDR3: TGCAGCGTTCATACTAGCGGGGGCCACGAGCAGTACTTC.

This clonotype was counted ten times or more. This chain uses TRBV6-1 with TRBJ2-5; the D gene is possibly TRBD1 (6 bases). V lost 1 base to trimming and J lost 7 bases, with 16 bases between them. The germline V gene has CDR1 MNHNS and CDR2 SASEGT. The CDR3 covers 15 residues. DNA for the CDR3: TGTGCCAGCAGTGAAGACCCAGGGGCCCCGAGGACCCAGTACTTC. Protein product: CASSEDPGAPRTQYF.

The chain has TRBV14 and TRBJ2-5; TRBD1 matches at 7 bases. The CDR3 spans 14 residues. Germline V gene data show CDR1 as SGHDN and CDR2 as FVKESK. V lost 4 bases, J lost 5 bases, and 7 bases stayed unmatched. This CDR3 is CASSPDRWDETQYF. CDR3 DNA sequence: TGTGCCAGCAGCCCGGACAGGTGGGATGAGACCCAGTACTTC.

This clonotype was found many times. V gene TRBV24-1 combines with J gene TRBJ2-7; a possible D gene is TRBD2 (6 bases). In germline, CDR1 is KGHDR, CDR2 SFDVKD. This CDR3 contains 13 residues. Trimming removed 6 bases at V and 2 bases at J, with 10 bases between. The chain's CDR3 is CATSPGAPYEQYF. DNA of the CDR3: TGTGCCACCAGTCCGGGAGCCCCCTACGAGCAGTACTTC.

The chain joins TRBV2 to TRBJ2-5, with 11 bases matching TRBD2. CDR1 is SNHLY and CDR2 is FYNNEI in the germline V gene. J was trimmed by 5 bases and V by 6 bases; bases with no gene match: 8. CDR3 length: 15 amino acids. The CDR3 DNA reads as TGTGCCAGCAGCGAACTAGCGGGAGTTTTGGAGACCCAGTACTTC. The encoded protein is CASSELAGVLETQYF.

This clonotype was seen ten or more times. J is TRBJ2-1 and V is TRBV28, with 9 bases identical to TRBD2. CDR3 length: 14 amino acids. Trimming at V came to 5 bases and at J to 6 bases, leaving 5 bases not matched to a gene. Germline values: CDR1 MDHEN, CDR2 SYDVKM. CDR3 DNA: TGTGCCAGCAGTCGGCCTAGCGGGATCAATGAGCAGTTCTTC. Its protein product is CASSRPSGINEQFF. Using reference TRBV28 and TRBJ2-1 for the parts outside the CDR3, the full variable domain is DVKVTQSSRYLVKRTGEKVFLECVQDMDHENMFWYRQDPGLGLRLIYFSYDVKMKEKGDIPEGYSVSREKKERFSLILESASTNQTSMYLCASSRPSGINEQFFGPGTRLTVL.

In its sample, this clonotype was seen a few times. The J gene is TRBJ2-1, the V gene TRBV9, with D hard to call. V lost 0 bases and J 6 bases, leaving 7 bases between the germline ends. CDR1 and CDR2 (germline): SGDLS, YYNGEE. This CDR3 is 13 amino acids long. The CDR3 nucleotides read TGTGCCAGCAGCGTAGTTGGGCTCAATGAGCAGTTCTTC. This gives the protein CASSVVGLNEQFF.

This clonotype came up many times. The CDR3 here is CASSPTAVAYGYTF. The CDR3 region has the DNA TGTGCCAGCAGCCCCACAGCGGTAGCCTATGGCTACACCTTC. The chain carries TRBV5-5 and TRBJ1-2; no firm D call. Trimming took 4 bases from V and 4 from J, leaving 14 bases between them. The germline V gene encodes CDR1 SGHKS and CDR2 YYEKEE (reference sequence). The CDR3 spans 14 residues.

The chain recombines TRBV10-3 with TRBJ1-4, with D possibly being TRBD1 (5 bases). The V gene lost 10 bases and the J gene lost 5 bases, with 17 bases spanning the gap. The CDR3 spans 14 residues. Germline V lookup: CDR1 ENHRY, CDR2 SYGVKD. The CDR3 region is CATPWGTYNEKLFF. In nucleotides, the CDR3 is TGTGCCACTCCGTGGGGGACTTACAATGAAAAACTGTTTTTT.

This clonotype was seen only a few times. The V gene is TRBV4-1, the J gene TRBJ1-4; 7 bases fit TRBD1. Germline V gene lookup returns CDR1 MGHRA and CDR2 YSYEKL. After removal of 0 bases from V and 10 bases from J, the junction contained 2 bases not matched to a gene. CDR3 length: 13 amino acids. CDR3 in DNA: TGCGCCAGCAGCCAAGAGGGACAGTCAAAACTGTTTTTT. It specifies CASSQEGQSKLFF.

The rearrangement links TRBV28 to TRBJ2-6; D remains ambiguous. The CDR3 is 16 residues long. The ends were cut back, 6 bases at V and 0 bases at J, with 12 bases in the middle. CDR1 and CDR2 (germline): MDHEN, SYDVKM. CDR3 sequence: CASSSLDRSGANVLTF. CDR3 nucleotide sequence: TGTGCCAGCAGCTCCCTCGACCGCTCTGGGGCCAACGTCCTGACTTTC.

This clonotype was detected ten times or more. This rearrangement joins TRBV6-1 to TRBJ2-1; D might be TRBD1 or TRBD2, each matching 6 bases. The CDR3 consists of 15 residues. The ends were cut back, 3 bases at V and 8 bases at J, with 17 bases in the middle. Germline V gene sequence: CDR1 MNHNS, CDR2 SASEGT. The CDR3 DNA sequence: TGTGCCAGCAGTGATGGAGGGGGAATTACGGATGAGCAGTTCTTC. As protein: CASSDGGGITDEQFF.

The CDR3 DNA follows: TGTGCCAGCAGCTTAGGGTTGTCGGGGGGCTCCTACGAGCAGTACTTC. The encoded protein is CASSLGLSGGSYEQYF. This chain connects TRBV7-8 to TRBJ2-7; 7 nucleotides match TRBD2. Looked up from germline, CDR1 is SGHVS and CDR2 is FQNEAQ. V gave up 1 base and J gave up 0 bases; unmatched junction bases: 6. The CDR3 is 16 amino acids. Combining the CDR3 with reference TRBV7-8 and TRBJ2-7 gives the whole variable domain GAGVSQSPRYKVAKRGQDVALRCDPISGHVSLFWYQQALGQGPEFLTYFQNEAQLDKSGLPSDRFFAERPEGSVSTLKIQRTQQEDSAVYLCASSLGLSGGSYEQYFGPGTRLTVT.